These 32 T cell receptor beta chains share one sample of origin, sequenced in a study of blood T cell repertoires in COVID-19. The repertoire was sequenced with immunoSEQ multiplex PCR; TCRdb's copy has only in-frame clones and lacks some. Among some 250,000 clones listed, roughly 83% were seen once. The sequencing sample was made of peripheral blood. The receptors were sampled from an elderly man with acute or convalescent COVID-19.

Written as DNA, the CDR3 is TGCGCCAGCAGCCCCCTTGCAGCGGGGGGGCTTGGGCAGTACTTC. Residues: CASSPLAAGGLGQYF. V and J are TRBV4-1 and TRBJ2-7; 10 bases fit TRBD2. Germline CDR1 and CDR2: MGHRA and YSYEKL. The CDR3 has 15 amino acids. J was trimmed by 9 bases and V by 4 bases; bases with no gene match: 12.

This rearrangement joins TRBV3-1 (or the pseudogene TRBV3-2) to TRBJ2-3; 11 bases line up with TRBD2. CDR1 is LGHDT and CDR2 is YNNKEL in the germline V gene (reference sequence). V trimming: 8 bases; J trimming: 1 base; junction bases outside the gene matches: 8. The CDR3 contains 16 residues. In nucleotides, the CDR3 is TGTGCCAGCGGACGGGGGACTAGCGGCCGCACAGATACGCAGTATTTT. Its protein is CASGRGTSGRTDTQYF.

The rearrangement links TRBV3-1 (or the pseudogene TRBV3-2) to TRBJ2-2, with 7 bases fitting TRBD1. The CDR3 has 16 residues. Per germline, CDR1 LGHDT and CDR2 YNNKEL (reference sequence). V shed 4 bases, J shed 1 base, and the junction held 6 bases outside the gene matches. CDR3 in DNA: TGTGCCAGCAGCCGAGGCCGGGACAGGAACACCGGGGAGCTGTTTTTT. Its translation is CASSRGRDRNTGELFF.

The J gene is TRBJ1-2, the V gene TRBV19, with 8 positions matching TRBD1. The CDR3 has 11 residues. V lost 11 bases to trimming and J lost 5 bases; unmatched junction nucleotides: 4. Germline loops: CDR1 LNHDA, CDR2 SQIVND (reference sequence). This CDR3 reads CAGRTGYGYTF. The CDR3 nucleotides read TGTGCCGGTCGGACAGGGTATGGCTACACCTTC. The full variable domain, with the rest looked up from reference TRBV19 and TRBJ1-2, is DGGITQSPKYLFRKEGQNVTLSCEQNLNHDAMYWYRQDPGQGLRLIYYSQIVNDFQKGDIAEGYSVSREKKESFPLTVTSAQKNPTAFYLCAGRTGYGYTFGSGTRLTVV.

The chain carries TRBV19 and TRBJ2-7, with D perhaps TRBD1 (6 bases). The length of the CDR3 is 14 residues. The germline CDR1 and CDR2 sequences are LNHDA and SQIVND (reference sequence). The ends were cut back, 6 bases at V and 3 bases at J, with 15 bases in the middle. CDR3 sequence (DNA): TGTGCCAGTAGAACAAGGGGGAATAGCTACGAGCAGTACTTC. Translation: CASRTRGNSYEQYF.

This chain joins TRBV9 and TRBJ2-1; D not resolved. CDR1 is SGDLS, CDR2 YYNGEE, per germline. The CDR3 is made up of 16 amino acids. V dropped 0 bases and J dropped 7 bases, with 17 bases sitting between them. CDR3 bases: TGTGCCAGCAGCGTAGCGAGCAGCGCCCAAGGTAATGAGCAGTTCTTC. Protein: CASSVASSAQGNEQFF.

This clone was observed a single time. The chain is built from TRBV28 and TRBJ1-1; no firm D call. The germline V gene has CDR1 MDHEN and CDR2 SYDVKM. The V gene lost 5 bases and the J gene lost 3 bases, with 7 bases spanning the gap. This CDR3 spans 12 amino acids. The CDR3 DNA reads as TGTGCCAGCAGTCCGTTCGACACTGAAGCTTTCTTT. Protein sequence: CASSPFDTEAFF.

The chain combines TRBV5-1 with TRBJ2-3; TRBD1 matches at 10 bases. The CDR3 extends over 18 amino acids. From germline, CDR1 is SGHRS and CDR2 YFSETQ. V shed 0 bases, J shed 0 bases, and the junction held 7 bases outside the gene matches. In DNA, the CDR3 is TGCGCCAGCAGCTTGGGGGACAGGGGACCCCTTAGCACAGATACGCAGTATTTT. Translated: CASSLGDRGPLSTDTQYF.

The chain carries TRBV5-1 and TRBJ2-1; 7 bases agree with TRBD2. In germline, CDR1 is SGHRS, CDR2 YFSETQ. The CDR3 runs to 17 residues. Trimming removed 1 base from V and 6 bases from J; junction bases left unmatched: 13. The CDR3 DNA sequence: TGCGCCAGCAGCTTGTGGAGCGGGGCCTTGGAGGGCAATGAGCAGTTCTTC. Its translation: CASSLWSGALEGNEQFF.

This clone was observed once. The chain employs TRBV6-2 or TRBV6-3 and TRBJ2-2, with 7 bases matching TRBD2. CDR1 and CDR2 (germline): MNHEY, SVGEGT. The trim removed 5 bases at V and 1 base at J, leaving 4 bases unmatched. CDR3 length equals 15 residues. The CDR3 loop reads CASSQTSVNTGELFF. For the CDR3, the DNA is TGTGCCAGCAGTCAAACTAGCGTGAACACCGGGGAGCTGTTTTTT.

The V and J genes are TRBV6-5 and TRBJ2-1, with 10 nucleotides matching TRBD1. Germline CDR1 MNHEY, CDR2 SVGAGI. Trimming cost V 3 bases and J 3 bases; bases outside gene matches: 5. The CDR3 has 16 amino acids. The CDR3 DNA is TGTGCCAGCAGTTATTCCGGGACAGGGGTCTACAATGAGCAGTTCTTC. It is translated as CASSYSGTGVYNEQFF.

This clone has only one observation. V gene TRBV18 combines with J gene TRBJ1-4, with TRBD1 matching 7 bases. In germline, CDR1 is KGHSH, CDR2 LQKENI. This CDR3 is 15 amino acids long. The J segment lost 8 bases and the V segment lost 2 bases, leaving 8 bases of the junction unmatched. The CDR3 loop is CASSPFTGANEKLFF. DNA for the CDR3: TGTGCCAGCTCACCATTCACAGGGGCGAACGAAAAACTGTTTTTT. Complete variable domain (other parts from reference TRBV18 and TRBJ1-4): NAGVMQNPRHLVRRRGQEARLRCSPMKGHSHVYWYRQLPEEGLKFMVYLQKENIIDESGMPKERFSAEFPKEGPSILRIQQVVRGDSAAYFCASSPFTGANEKLFFGSGTQLSVL.

This clone turned up a few times. This rearrangement joins TRBV9 to TRBJ2-7; D not resolved. Trimming shortened V by 2 bases and J by 4 bases, and 13 bases separated the two germline ends. Germline V gives CDR1 SGDLS, CDR2 YYNGEE. The CDR3 covers 14 residues. The CDR3 here is CASSVRSGPYEQYF. CDR3 sequence (DNA): TGTGCCAGCAGCGTGAGGTCCGGTCCTTACGAGCAGTACTTC.

This chain uses TRBV5-5 with TRBJ2-1, with D uncertain. V lost 0 bases, J lost 2 bases, and 9 bases lay in between. The CDR3 consists of 15 residues. Germline values: CDR1 SGHKS, CDR2 YYEKEE (reference sequence). CDR3 amino acids: CASSLGLPTYNEQFF. The CDR3 bases are TGTGCCAGCAGCTTGGGACTCCCCACCTACAATGAGCAGTTCTTC.

The rearrangement uses TRBV6-5 and TRBJ2-4; D is perhaps TRBD2 (6 bases). Deletions cut 6 bases from V and 0 bases from J, with 15 bases between. Germline-derived CDR1 and CDR2 are MNHEY and SVGAGI. The CDR3 contains 16 residues. In DNA, the CDR3 is TGTGCCAGCAGCTACCGACTAGGGGTAGCCAAAAACATTCAGTACTTC. Translation gives CASSYRLGVAKNIQYF.

This chain links TRBV10-1 with TRBJ1-6; 8 bases match TRBD1. The CDR3 is 14 amino acids. Trimming removed 6 bases from V and 7 bases from J; junction bases left unmatched: 5. In germline, CDR1 is WNHNN, CDR2 SYGVQD (reference sequence). The CDR3 nucleotides read TGCGCCAGCAGCACGGGACAGGTCAATTCACCCCTCCACTTT. This gives the protein CASSTGQVNSPLHF.

This chain uses TRBV4-1 with TRBJ1-2; D is undetermined. Germline V lookup: CDR1 MGHRA, CDR2 YSYEKL. The CDR3 length is 16 residues. V lost 1 base, J lost 0 bases, and 12 bases lay in between. This CDR3 is CASSQARAVPNYGYTF. CDR3 in DNA: TGCGCCAGCAGCCAAGCGAGGGCAGTCCCTAACTATGGCTACACCTTC.

The rearrangement links TRBV3-1 (or the pseudogene TRBV3-2) to TRBJ2-5; 11 nucleotides align to TRBD2. The CDR3 has 17 residues. From germline, CDR1 is LGHDT and CDR2 YNNKEL (reference sequence). The V and J ends lost 4 bases and 5 bases, in that order; junction bases with no gene match: 12. CDR3: CASSLRASGGLVETQYF. CDR3 DNA sequence: TGTGCCAGCAGCCTGCGGGCTAGCGGGGGGCTGGTGGAGACCCAGTACTTC.

The gene calls are TRBV7-3 and TRBJ1-3, with a weak D call TRBD1 (6 bases). The V end was cut by 5 bases, the J end by 3 bases, with 8 bases between. The germline V gene has CDR1 SGHTA and CDR2 FQGTGA. The CDR3 runs to 13 residues. CDR3 loop: CASSEQGGNTIYF. The CDR3, as DNA: TGTGCCAGCAGCGAACAGGGTGGAAACACCATATATTTT.

This clone has just one count. This rearrangement joins TRBV7-9 to TRBJ1-1; D perhaps matches TRBD1 (5 bases). V was trimmed by 5 bases and J by 11 bases, leaving 21 bases between them. The CDR3 sequence is 14 residues long. Germline CDR1 reads SEHNR; CDR2 reads FQNEAQ (reference sequence). CDR3 sequence reads: CASSPGTFGRGAFF. DNA for the CDR3: TGTGCCAGCAGCCCCGGGACTTTCGGGCGAGGGGCTTTCTTT.

The chain recombines TRBV20-1 with TRBJ2-7; tentatively, D is TRBD2 (6 bases). The germline V gene encodes CDR1 DFQATT and CDR2 SNEGSKA (reference sequence). CDR3 length: 11 residues. V lost 3 bases and J 4 bases, leaving 7 bases between the germline ends. CDR3 coding DNA: TGCAGTGCTAGTCGGGGGTACGAGCAGTACTTC. Its protein is CSASRGYEQYF.

This chain joins TRBV9 and TRBJ1-3; weak D call: TRBD1 (6 bases). V was shortened by 3 bases and J by 8 bases, with 12 bases between the two germline ends. Germline V gives CDR1 SGDLS, CDR2 YYNGEE. CDR3 length equals 13 residues. The CDR3 protein is CASSALQGHTIYF. CDR3 DNA sequence: TGTGCCAGCAGCGCCTTACAGGGACACACCATATATTTT.

The rearrangement uses TRBV6-2 or TRBV6-3 and TRBJ1-5, with D hard to call. Germline lookup yields CDR1 MNHEY and CDR2 SVGEGT. This CDR3 spans 16 amino acids. V dropped 6 bases and J dropped 3 bases, with 18 bases sitting between them. The CDR3 here is CASSTRSGASNQPQHF. The CDR3 DNA reads as TGTGCCAGCAGCACCCGCTCGGGTGCTTCCAATCAGCCCCAGCATTTT.

V gene TRBV5-1 combines with J gene TRBJ1-1; 8 bases map to TRBD1. The trim removed 4 bases at V and 6 bases at J, leaving 11 bases unmatched. CDR1 SGHRS and CDR2 YFSETQ come from the germline V gene. The CDR3 runs to 15 residues. CDR3 in amino acids: CASSVSTGEGSEAFF. CDR3 sequence (DNA): TGCGCCAGCAGCGTTTCGACAGGGGAGGGGTCTGAAGCTTTCTTT.

The gene calls are TRBV7-8 and TRBJ2-1; a weak D match, TRBD1 (5 bases). The CDR3 length is 12 residues. Trimming removed 5 bases from V and 8 bases from J, with 10 bases in between. Germline assignment: CDR1 SGHVS and CDR2 FQNEAQ. The CDR3 coding sequence is TGTGCCAGCAGCCCGATGGGGCATGAGCAGTTCTTC. As protein: CASSPMGHEQFF. The variable domain in full, completed from reference TRBV7-8 and TRBJ2-1, reads GAGVSQSPRYKVAKRGQDVALRCDPISGHVSLFWYQQALGQGPEFLTYFQNEAQLDKSGLPSDRFFAERPEGSVSTLKIQRTQQEDSAVYLCASSPMGHEQFFGPGTRLTVL.

This clone was counted once. The J gene is TRBJ2-7, the V gene TRBV28, with 9 bases lining up with TRBD1. The CDR3 sequence is 14 residues long. V dropped 9 bases and J dropped 0; count of bases not matched to a gene: 6. Germline loops: CDR1 MDHEN, CDR2 SYDVKM. The CDR3 nucleotides are TGTGCCAGTACGGGGACAGGGACCTCCTACGAGCAGTACTTC. Translating gives CASTGTGTSYEQYF.

The chain is built from TRBV10-3 and TRBJ2-1; the match to TRBD1 covers 10 bases. The J segment lost 0 bases and the V segment lost 2 bases, leaving 16 bases of the junction unmatched. Germline CDR1 ENHRY, CDR2 SYGVKD. The CDR3 length is 21 residues. The DNA of the CDR3 is TGTGCCATCAGTGAGCCCGGGTGGGACAGGGGAAGTAGTAGCTCCTACAATGAGCAGTTCTTC. It translates to CAISEPGWDRGSSSSYNEQFF.

V usage is TRBV5-4 and J usage is TRBJ2-3, with D possibly TRBD1 on 6 matching bases. V was trimmed by 5 bases and J by 4 bases, leaving 20 bases between them. This CDR3 has 16 amino acids. Germline values: CDR1 SGHNT, CDR2 YYREEE (reference sequence). The CDR3 loop is CASRRWGLASSDTQYF. The CDR3 bases are TGTGCCAGCAGACGGTGGGGGCTAGCATCGTCAGATACGCAGTATTTT. The full variable domain, its missing parts supplied by reference TRBV5-4 and TRBJ2-3, is ETGVTQSPTHLIKTRGQQVTLRCSSQSGHNTVSWYQQALGQGPQFIFQYYREEENGRGNFPPRFSGLQFPNYSSELNVNALELDDSALYLCASRRWGLASSDTQYFGPGTRLTVL.

The J gene is TRBJ1-5, the V gene TRBV28; the D is unclear. CDR3 length: 11 amino acids. The V end was cut by 5 bases, the J end by 4 bases, with 3 bases between. Germline CDR1 reads MDHEN; CDR2 reads SYDVKM. CDR3 sequence: CASSRNQPQHF. DNA of the CDR3: TGTGCCAGCAGTCGGAATCAGCCCCAGCATTTT.

On this clone: Distinct nucleotide sequences in the sample also encode this CDR3. The gene calls are TRBV9 and TRBJ1-1, with a tentative D call TRBD1 (6 bases). Trimming left V 2 bases short and J 1 base short, with 6 bases between. CDR3 length equals 13 residues. From germline, CDR1 is SGDLS and CDR2 YYNGEE. In DNA form, the CDR3 reads TGTGCCAGCAGCGTGACAGGGAACACTGAAGCTTTCTTT. As protein: CASSVTGNTEAFF.

CDR3 DNA sequence: TGTGCCAGCAGTTTGAGAGAGACTGAAGCTTTCTTT. It is translated as CASSLRETEAFF. The V and J genes are TRBV12-3 or TRBV12-4 and TRBJ1-1; D is undetermined. Trimming shortened V by 3 bases and J by 5 bases, and 7 bases separated the two germline ends. CDR3 length: 12 amino acids.

This clone showed up just once. The chain uses TRBV5-1 and TRBJ2-2; tentative D call: TRBD1 (6 bases). V lost 3 bases to trimming and J lost 5 bases, with 11 bases between them. The germline CDR1 and CDR2 sequences are SGHRS and YFSETQ. The length of the CDR3 is 14 residues. This CDR3 is CASSSGTNTGELFF. CDR3 sequence (DNA): TGCGCCAGCAGCTCCGGGACAAATACCGGGGAGCTGTTTTTT.